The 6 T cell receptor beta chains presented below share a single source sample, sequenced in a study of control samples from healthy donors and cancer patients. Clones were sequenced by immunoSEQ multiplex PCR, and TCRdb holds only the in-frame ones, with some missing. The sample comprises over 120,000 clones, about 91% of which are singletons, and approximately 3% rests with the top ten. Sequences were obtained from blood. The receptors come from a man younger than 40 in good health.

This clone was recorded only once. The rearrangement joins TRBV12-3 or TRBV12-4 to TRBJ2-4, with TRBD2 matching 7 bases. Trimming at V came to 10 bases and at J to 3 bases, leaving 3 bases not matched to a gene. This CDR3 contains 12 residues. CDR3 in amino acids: CATGTNKNIQYF. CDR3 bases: TGTGCCACCGGGACTAACAAAAACATTCAGTACTTC.

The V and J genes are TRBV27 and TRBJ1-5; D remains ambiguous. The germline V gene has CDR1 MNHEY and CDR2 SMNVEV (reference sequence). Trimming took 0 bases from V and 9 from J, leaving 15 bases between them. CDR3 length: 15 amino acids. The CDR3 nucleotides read TGTGCCAGCAGTTTATCGTACGGTGCCAGGAGGCCCCAGCATTTT. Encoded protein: CASSLSYGARRPQHF.

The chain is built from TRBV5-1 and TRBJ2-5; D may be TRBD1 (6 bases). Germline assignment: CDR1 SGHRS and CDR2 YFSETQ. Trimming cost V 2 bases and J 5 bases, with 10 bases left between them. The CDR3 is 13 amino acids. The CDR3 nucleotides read TGCGCCAGCAGCTTCAGGGGCAGGGAGACCCAGTACTTC. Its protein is CASSFRGRETQYF.

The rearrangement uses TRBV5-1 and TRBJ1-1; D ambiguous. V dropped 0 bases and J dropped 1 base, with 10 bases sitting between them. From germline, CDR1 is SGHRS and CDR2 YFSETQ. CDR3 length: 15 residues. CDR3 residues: CASSLVGLGNTEAFF. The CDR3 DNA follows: TGCGCCAGCAGCTTGGTTGGCCTTGGGAACACTGAAGCTTTCTTT.

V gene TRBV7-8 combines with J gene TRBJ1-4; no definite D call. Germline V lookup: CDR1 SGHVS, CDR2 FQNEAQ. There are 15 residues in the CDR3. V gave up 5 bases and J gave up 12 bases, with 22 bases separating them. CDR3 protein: CASSLGRQWPAELFF. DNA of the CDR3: TGTGCCAGCAGCCTGGGGAGACAATGGCCAGCGGAACTGTTTTTT.

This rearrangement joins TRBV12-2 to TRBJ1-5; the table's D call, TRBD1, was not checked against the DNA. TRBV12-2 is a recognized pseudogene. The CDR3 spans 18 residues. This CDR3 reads CASRSISTGSEGNQPQHF. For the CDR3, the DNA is TGTGCAAGTCGCTCTATTTCGACAGGGTCAGAAGGCAATCAGCCCCAGCATTTT.